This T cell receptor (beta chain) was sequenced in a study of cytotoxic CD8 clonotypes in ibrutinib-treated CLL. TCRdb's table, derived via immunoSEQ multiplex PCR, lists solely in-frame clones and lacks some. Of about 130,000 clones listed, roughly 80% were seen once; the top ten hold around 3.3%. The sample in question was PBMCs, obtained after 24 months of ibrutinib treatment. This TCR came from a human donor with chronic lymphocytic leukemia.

The DNA for the CDR3 is TGTGCCAGTAGTCTGGGGTCCCCACGTTTTGGCTACACCTTC. Its translation: CASSLGSPRFGYTF. The chain uses TRBV19 and TRBJ1-2; D remains unclear. V lost 5 bases to trimming and J lost 7 bases, with 17 bases between them. The CDR3 runs 14 residues. Germline V gene sequence: CDR1 LNHDA, CDR2 SQIVND (reference sequence).